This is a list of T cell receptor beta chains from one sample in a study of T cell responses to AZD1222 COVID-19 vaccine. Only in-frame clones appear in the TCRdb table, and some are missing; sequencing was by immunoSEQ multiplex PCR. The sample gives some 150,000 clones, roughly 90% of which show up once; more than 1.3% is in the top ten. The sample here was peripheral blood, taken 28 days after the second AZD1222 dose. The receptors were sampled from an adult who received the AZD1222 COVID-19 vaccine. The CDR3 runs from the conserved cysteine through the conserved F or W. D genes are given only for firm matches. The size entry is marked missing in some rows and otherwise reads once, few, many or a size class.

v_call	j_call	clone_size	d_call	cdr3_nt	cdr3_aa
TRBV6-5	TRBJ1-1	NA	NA	TGTGCCAGCAGTTCCCCTATGAGAACCACTGAAGCTTTCTTT	CASSSPMRTTEAFF
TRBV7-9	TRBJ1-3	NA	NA	TGTGCCAGCAGCCCAACGGCGGGGGGAAACACCATATATTTT	CASSPTAGGNTIYF
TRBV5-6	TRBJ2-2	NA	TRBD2	TGTGCCAGCAGCTTCGGACTAGCGGGGGGCCGGGTCGGGGAGCTGTTTTTT	CASSFGLAGGRVGELFF
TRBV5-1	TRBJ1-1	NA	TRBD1	TGCGCCAGCAGCTTGATAACAGGGGGCACTGAAGCTTTCTTT	CASSLITGGTEAFF
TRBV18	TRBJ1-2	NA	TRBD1	TGTGCCAGCTCACCAACAGGGGAGTATGGCTACACCTTC	CASSPTGEYGYTF
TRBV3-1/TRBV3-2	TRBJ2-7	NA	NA	TGTGCCAGCACCCAAGGCTTTACTGTGAGCTCCTACGAGCAGTACTTC	CASTQGFTVSSYEQYF
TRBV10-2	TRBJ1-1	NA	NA	TGCGCCAGCACCCTGGGGGGCACTGAAGCTTTCTTT	CASTLGGTEAFF
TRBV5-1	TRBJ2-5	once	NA	TGCGCCAGCAGCCCTTCGGGGGGCCGTCAAGAGACCCAGTACTTC	CASSPSGGRQETQYF
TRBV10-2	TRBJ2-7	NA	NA	TGCGCCAGCAGTGATGTTGCTGAGCAGTACTTC	CASSDVAEQYF
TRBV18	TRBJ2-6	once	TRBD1	TGTGCCAGCTCACCAGGACAGGGGAGGGCTGCTGGGGCCAACGTCCTGACTTTC	CASSPGQGRAAGANVLTF
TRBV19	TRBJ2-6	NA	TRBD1	TGTGCCAGTAGTATAGACAGGGGGTCGCCTGGGGCCAACGTCCTGACTTTC	CASSIDRGSPGANVLTF
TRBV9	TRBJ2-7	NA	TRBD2	TGTGCCAGCAGTTTCGGGAGGGACCACTACGAGCAGTACTTC	CASSFGRDHYEQYF
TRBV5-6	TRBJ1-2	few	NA	TGTGCCAGCACAGACGCGGGTGGCTATGGCTACACCTTC	CASTDAGGYGYTF
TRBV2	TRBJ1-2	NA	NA	TGTGCCAGCAGTGAATATGGAGCTAACTATGGCTACACCTTC	CASSEYGANYGYTF
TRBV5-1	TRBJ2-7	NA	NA	TGCGCCAGCAGCGCAGGAGTCTACGAGCAGTACTTC	CASSAGVYEQYF
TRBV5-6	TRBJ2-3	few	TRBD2	TGTGCCAGCAGCTGGGGGACTAGCCCTAGCACAGATACGCAGTATTTT	CASSWGTSPSTDTQYF
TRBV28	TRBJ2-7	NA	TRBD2	TGTGCCAGCCGGGGGGGGCTGAATTCCTACGAGCAGTACTTC	CASRGGLNSYEQYF
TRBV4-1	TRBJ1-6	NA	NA	TGCGCCAGCAGCCAACTTGTGAGGAATTCACCCCTCCACTTT	CASSQLVRNSPLHF
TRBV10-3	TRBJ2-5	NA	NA	TGTGCCATCAGTGTAGGGGACGAGACCCAGTACTTC	CAISVGDETQYF